Below, 26 T cell receptor beta chains from the same sample are listed, as sequenced in a study of CD8 T cells in Susac syndrome. It was with random hexamers that about 0.45 to 1 ug RNA was reverse transcribed. Each CDR3 protein gets one entry after TCRdb re-called the immunoSEQ multiplex PCR reads with MiXCR. This sample has 170,000 or so distinct CDR3 sequences, with roughly 95% found just once. Sequencing was performed on CD4+ T cells from PBMCs. The origin of the receptors is a human donor with Susac syndrome.

The rearrangement uses TRBV28 and TRBJ2-7; TRBD1 agrees at 7 bases. Germline V gives CDR1 MDHEN, CDR2 SYDVKM. V lost 4 bases and J lost 1; bases outside the gene matches: 4. The CDR3 sequence is 14 residues long. The CDR3 DNA is TGTGCCAGCAGTTCCGGACAGGATTCCTACGAGCAGTACGTC. This sequence encodes CASSSGQDSYEQYV.

J is TRBJ2-1 and V is TRBV7-9; D unresolved. Germline CDR1 reads SEHNR; CDR2 reads FQNEAQ (reference sequence). CDR3 length: 14 amino acids. Trimming took 5 bases from V and 8 from J, leaving 16 bases between them. The chain's CDR3 is CASSNPARSHEQFF. DNA for the CDR3: TGTGCCAGCAGCAATCCGGCTAGATCGCATGAGCAGTTCTTC. The full variable domain, in which reference TRBV7-9 and TRBJ2-1 provide the parts outside the CDR3, is DTGVSQNPRHKITKRGQNVTFRCDPISEHNRLYWYRQTLGQGPEFLTYFQNEAQLEKSRLLSDRFSAERPKGSFSTLEIQRTEQGDSAMYLCASSNPARSHEQFFGPGTRLTVL.

The V call is TRBV21-1, the J call TRBJ1-4. TRBV21-1 is tagged as a pseudogene. The CDR3 covers 15 residues. CDR3 protein: CASSKRRGANEKLFF. CDR3 in DNA: TGTGCCAGCAGCAAAAGGAGGGGAGCTAATGAAAAACTGTTTTTT.

The chain is built from TRBV12-3 or TRBV12-4 and TRBJ1-1; D unclear. The CDR3 contains 11 residues. V lost 6 bases and J lost 10, with 12 bases in between. The CDR3 here is CASSFGVVAFF. The CDR3 nucleotides read TGTGCCAGCAGCTTCGGGGTGGTAGCTTTCTTT.

This clonotype was detected once. The rearrangement uses TRBV25-1 and TRBJ2-2; D call uncertain. Trimming left V 6 bases short and J 5 bases short, with 13 bases between. CDR1 and CDR2 from the germline V gene are MGHDK and SYGVNS. The CDR3 extends over 14 amino acids. CDR3 nucleotides: TGTGCCAGCAGGGAGAACAGCCAGACCGGGGAGCTGTTTTTT. Its translation: CASRENSQTGELFF.

CDR3 in amino acids: CASSSGLAGAAETQYF. CDR3 bases: TGTGCCAGCAGTTCGGGACTAGCGGGAGCAGCAGAGACCCAGTACTTC. The chain employs TRBV27 and TRBJ2-5; 14 nucleotides line up with TRBD2. With V trimmed by 4 bases and J by 4 bases, 5 bases remained unmatched. The CDR3 is 16 amino acids. Germline loops: CDR1 MNHEY, CDR2 SMNVEV (reference sequence).

This chain links TRBV29-1 with TRBJ2-5; D might be TRBD2 (5 bases). There are 12 residues in the CDR3. The V gene's germline CDR1 is SQVTM and CDR2 ANQGSEA. Deletions cut 5 bases from V and 2 bases from J, with 9 bases between. CDR3 in amino acids: CSVPSGQETQYF. As DNA, the CDR3 is TGCAGCGTTCCCAGCGGACAAGAGACCCAGTACTTC. The full variable domain, with the rest looked up from reference TRBV29-1 and TRBJ2-5, is SAVISQKPSRDICQRGTSLTIQCQVDSQVTMMFWYRQQPGQSLTLIATANQGSEATYESGFVIDKFPISRPNLTFSTLTVSNMSPEDSSIYLCSVPSGQETQYFGPGTRLLVL.

This chain links TRBV11-2 with TRBJ1-1; 8 positions agree with TRBD1. This CDR3 comprises 15 residues. CDR1 and CDR2 from the germline V gene are SGHAT and FQNNGV. The ends lost 0 bases at V and 7 bases at J; junction bases unmatched: 7. The CDR3 sequence: CASSLEYAGGFEAFF. The CDR3 nucleotides read TGTGCCAGCAGCTTAGAGTACGCAGGGGGCTTTGAAGCTTTCTTT.

This clonotype is a singleton in its sample. This chain uses TRBV6-2 or TRBV6-3 with TRBJ1-5; 8 nucleotides match TRBD1. Germline CDR1 reads MNHEY; CDR2 reads SVGEGT. J gave up 3 bases and V 6 bases, and 13 bases lay outside the gene matches. The CDR3 covers 17 residues. The CDR3 is CASSYNYDRGANQPQHF. The CDR3 DNA reads as TGTGCCAGCAGCTACAACTATGACAGGGGTGCCAATCAGCCCCAGCATTTT.

This clonotype was seen just once. The rearrangement links TRBV2 to TRBJ2-7; perhaps TRBD2 as D (6 bases). V lost 1 base to trimming and J lost 5 bases, with 15 bases between them. The CDR3 has 15 residues. Germline V gives CDR1 SNHLY, CDR2 FYNNEI. The CDR3 sequence: CASSEGGAWRDEQYV. DNA for the CDR3: TGTGCCAGCAGTGAAGGGGGCGCGTGGAGGGACGAGCAGTACGTC.

The chain has TRBV25-1 and TRBJ1-1; unclear D gene. This CDR3 has 13 amino acids. Per the germline V gene, CDR1 is MGHDK and CDR2 is SYGVNS. The V and J ends lost 0 bases and 4 bases respectively, with 6 bases between them. In DNA form, the CDR3 reads TGTGCCAGCAGTGAATATGTTAGCACTGAAGCTTTCTTT. As protein: CASSEYVSTEAFF.

J is TRBJ2-2 and V is TRBV7-9; no definite D call. This CDR3 comprises 12 residues. The germline V and J ends were trimmed by 6 bases and 5 bases, with 7 bases remaining between them. CDR1 is SEHNR and CDR2 is FQNEAQ in the germline V gene (reference sequence). CDR3 coding DNA: TGTGCCAGCAGAGGCAAAACCGGGGAGCTGTTTTTT. Protein product: CASRGKTGELFF.

The chain joins TRBV28 to TRBJ2-7; no reliable D call. Germline V gene sequence: CDR1 MDHEN, CDR2 SYDVKM. Deletions cut 7 bases from V and 2 bases from J, with 12 bases between. The CDR3 covers 13 residues. The CDR3 DNA reads as TGTGCCAGCACGGTTTCAGAGACCTACGAGCAGTACTTC. Translated, it gives CASTVSETYEQYF.

The chain carries TRBV29-1 and TRBJ1-2; 12 positions match TRBD1. Germline V gene data show CDR1 as SQVTM and CDR2 as ANQGSEA. The J segment lost 1 base and the V segment lost 7 bases, leaving 4 bases of the junction unmatched. The CDR3 is made up of 14 amino acids. As DNA, the CDR3 is TGCAGCGACCGGGACAGGGGGCTTAACTATGGCTACACCTTC. This encodes CSDRDRGLNYGYTF.

This rearrangement joins TRBV20-1 to TRBJ2-7, with 8 nucleotides matching TRBD1. V was pared by 4 bases and J by 3 bases, with 5 bases of the junction left unmatched. This CDR3 is 13 amino acids long. Germline assignment: CDR1 DFQATT and CDR2 SNEGSKA (reference sequence). The DNA for the CDR3 is TGCAGTGCTAATGACAGGGGAATCTACGAGCAGTACTTC. This encodes CSANDRGIYEQYF.

This sequence joins TRBV18 and TRBJ2-5, with 9 nucleotides matching TRBD1. The germline V gene encodes CDR1 KGHSH and CDR2 LQKENI. The V segment lost 6 bases and the J segment 6 bases; nucleotides outside the gene matches: 5. The CDR3 consists of 13 residues. As DNA, the CDR3 is TGTGCCAGCTCGCGGACAGGGGTAAAGACCCAGTACTTC. Amino acids: CASSRTGVKTQYF.

The chain couples TRBV3-1 to TRBJ1-1; D is undetermined. The germline V gene encodes CDR1 LGHDT and CDR2 YNNKEL (reference sequence). V gave up 4 bases and J gave up 0 bases, with 15 bases separating them. The CDR3 consists of 16 residues. The CDR3 DNA reads as TGTGCCAGCAGCCTCCTGGTAGGGCAGATGAACACTGAAGCTTTCTTT. This codes for CASSLLVGQMNTEAFF.

The CDR3 DNA is TGTGCCAGCAGTAGGGACAGGGGCCACGAGCAGTACTTC. This gives the protein CASSRDRGHEQYF. This rearrangement joins TRBV27 to TRBJ2-7; 10 bases are shared with TRBD1. The CDR3 runs to 13 residues. Germline values: CDR1 MNHEY, CDR2 SMNVEV (reference sequence). After removal of 5 bases from V and 5 bases from J, the junction contained 3 bases not matched to a gene.

The chain employs TRBV18 and TRBJ1-1; possibly TRBD1 for D (6 bases). With 6 bases removed from V and 3 bases from J, the gap between germline ends came to 11 bases. This CDR3 has 13 amino acids. From germline, CDR1 is KGHSH and CDR2 LQKENI. CDR3 DNA sequence: TGTGCCAGCTCTCGAAACAGGGACACTGAAGCTTTCTTT. Protein sequence: CASSRNRDTEAFF.

This chain joins TRBV20-1 and TRBJ2-7, with a tentative D call TRBD1 (5 bases). With 0 bases removed from V and 2 bases from J, the gap between germline ends came to 20 bases. This CDR3 contains 17 residues. Germline V CDR1 and CDR2: DFQATT, SNEGSKA (reference sequence). This CDR3 is CSAREGLWGGATYEQYF. DNA of the CDR3: TGCAGTGCTAGAGAGGGGCTATGGGGTGGAGCCACCTACGAGCAGTACTTC.

The chain couples TRBV12-3 or TRBV12-4 to TRBJ2-7; TRBD2 might be the D (5 bases). The V end was cut by 4 bases, the J end by 0 bases, with 22 bases between. The CDR3 loop spans 18 amino acids. Written as DNA, the CDR3 is TGTGCCAGCAGTTCCATCCCCTCGGGAACTCTGAGCTCCTACGAGCAGTACTTC. As protein: CASSSIPSGTLSSYEQYF.

The chain links TRBV6-2 or TRBV6-3 to TRBJ2-5; D tentatively fits TRBD1 or TRBD2 (5 bases each). The CDR3 contains 16 residues. Trimming cost V 6 bases and J 4 bases, with 21 bases left between them. In germline, CDR1 is MNHEY, CDR2 SVGEGT. This chain's CDR3 is CASSRDASRGRETQYF. The CDR3 DNA reads as TGTGCCAGCAGCCGGGACGCCAGCCGAGGGAGAGAGACCCAGTACTTC.

The V gene is TRBV18, the J gene TRBJ2-1; 8 nucleotides align to TRBD2. With V trimmed by 0 bases and J by 0 bases, 1 base remained unmatched. Germline CDR1 is KGHSH and CDR2 is LQKENI. The CDR3 totals 16 residues. The CDR3 DNA reads TGTGCCAGCTCACCACCGGGACTAGGCTCCTACAATGAGCAGTTCTTC. It translates to CASSPPGLGSYNEQFF.

This chain joins TRBV20-1 and TRBJ1-5, with D possibly TRBD1 on 5 matching bases. Trimming shortened V by 0 bases and J by 7 bases, and 16 bases separated the two germline ends. Germline CDR1 DFQATT, CDR2 SNEGSKA (reference sequence). The CDR3 has 15 amino acids. CDR3 sequence (DNA): TGCAGTGCTAGAGAAGCGACAGCGGGTTTCCAGCCCCAGCATTTT. It specifies CSAREATAGFQPQHF.

The CDR3 is CSASGGAYEQYV. In DNA form, the CDR3 reads TGCAGTGCTAGCGGGGGAGCCTACGAGCAGTACGTC. The chain recombines TRBV20-1 with TRBJ2-7, with D perhaps matching TRBD2 (6 bases). The CDR3 is 12 amino acids. V lost 3 bases to trimming and J lost 2 bases, with 8 bases between them. Germline V gene lookup returns CDR1 DFQATT and CDR2 SNEGSKA (reference sequence).

CDR3 bases: TGTGCCACCAGTGATGCGTTGACAGGGGATGGGCAAGAGACCCAGTACTTC. Residues: CATSDALTGDGQETQYF. This chain joins TRBV24-1 and TRBJ2-5; 8 bases fit TRBD1. The CDR3 runs to 17 residues. The V gene's germline CDR1 is KGHDR and CDR2 SFDVKD. J was trimmed by 2 bases and V by 3 bases; bases with no gene match: 10.